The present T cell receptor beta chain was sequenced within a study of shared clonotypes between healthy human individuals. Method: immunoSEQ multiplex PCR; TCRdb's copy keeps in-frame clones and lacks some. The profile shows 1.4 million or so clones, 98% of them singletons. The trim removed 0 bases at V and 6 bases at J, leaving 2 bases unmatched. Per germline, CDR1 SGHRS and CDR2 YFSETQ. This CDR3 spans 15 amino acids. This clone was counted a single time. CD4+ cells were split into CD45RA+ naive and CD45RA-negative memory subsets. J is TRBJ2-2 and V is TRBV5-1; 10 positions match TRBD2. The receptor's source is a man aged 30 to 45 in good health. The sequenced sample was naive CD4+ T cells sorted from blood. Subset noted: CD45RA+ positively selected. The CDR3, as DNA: TGCGCCAGCAGCTTGGTAGCGGGAGGTTCCGGGGAGCTGTTTTTT. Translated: CASSLVAGGSGELFF.